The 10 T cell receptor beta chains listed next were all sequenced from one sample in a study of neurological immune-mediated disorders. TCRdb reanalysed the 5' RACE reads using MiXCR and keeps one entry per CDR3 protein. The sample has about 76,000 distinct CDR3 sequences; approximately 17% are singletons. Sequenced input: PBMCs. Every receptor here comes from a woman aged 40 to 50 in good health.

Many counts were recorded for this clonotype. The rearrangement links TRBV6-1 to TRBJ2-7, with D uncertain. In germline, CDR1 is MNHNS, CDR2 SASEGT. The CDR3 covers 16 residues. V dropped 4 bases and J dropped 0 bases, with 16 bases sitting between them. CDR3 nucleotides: TGTGCCAGCAGTGTAATTTTTGACGTGAGCTCCTACGAGCAGTACTTC. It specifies CASSVIFDVSSYEQYF.

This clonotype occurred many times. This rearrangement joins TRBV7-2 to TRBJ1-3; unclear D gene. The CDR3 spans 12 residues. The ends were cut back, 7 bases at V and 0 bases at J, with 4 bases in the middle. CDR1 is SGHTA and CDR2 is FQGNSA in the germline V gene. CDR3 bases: TGTGCCAGCACCCGCTCTGGAAACACCATATATTTT. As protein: CASTRSGNTIYF.

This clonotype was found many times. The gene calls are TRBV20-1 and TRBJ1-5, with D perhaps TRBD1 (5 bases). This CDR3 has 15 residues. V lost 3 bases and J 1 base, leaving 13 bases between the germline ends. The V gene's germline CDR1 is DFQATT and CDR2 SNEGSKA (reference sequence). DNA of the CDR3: TGCAGTGCTAGTGCACAGGCGTTCAGCAATCAGCCCCAGCATTTT. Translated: CSASAQAFSNQPQHF.

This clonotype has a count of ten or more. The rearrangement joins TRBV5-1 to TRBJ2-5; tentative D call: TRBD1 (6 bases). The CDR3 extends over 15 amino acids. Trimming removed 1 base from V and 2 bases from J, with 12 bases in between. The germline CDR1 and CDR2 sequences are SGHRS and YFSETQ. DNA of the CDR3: TGCGCCAGCAGCTTGACTGGACAGCCACAAGAGACCCAGTACTTC. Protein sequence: CASSLTGQPQETQYF.

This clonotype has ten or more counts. The CDR3 loop reads CASSLVRSSGVRYNEQFF. CDR3 nucleotide sequence: TGTGCCAGCAGCTTAGTTAGATCTAGCGGGGTTCGGTACAATGAGCAGTTCTTC. The rearrangement uses TRBV7-2 and TRBJ2-1, with 9 bases fitting TRBD2. Germline V gene lookup returns CDR1 SGHTA and CDR2 FQGNSA. V lost 1 base to trimming and J lost 4 bases; unmatched junction nucleotides: 11. This CDR3 has 18 residues. Full variable domain (remainder filled in from reference TRBV7-2 and TRBJ2-1): GAGVSQSPSNKVTEKGKDVELRCDPISGHTALYWYRQSLGQGLEFLIYFQGNSAPDKSGLPSDRFSAERTGGSVSTLTIQRTQQEDSAVYLCASSLVRSSGVRYNEQFFGPGTRLTVL.

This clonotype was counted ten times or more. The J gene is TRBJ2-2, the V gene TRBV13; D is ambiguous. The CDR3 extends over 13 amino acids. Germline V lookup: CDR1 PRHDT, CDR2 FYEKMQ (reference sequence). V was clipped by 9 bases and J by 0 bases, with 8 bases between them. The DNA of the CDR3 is TGTGCCAGTGCCAGCGCGAACACCGGGGAGCTGTTTTTT. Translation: CASASANTGELFF. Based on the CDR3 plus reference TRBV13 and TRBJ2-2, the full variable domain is AAGVIQSPRHLIKEKRETATLKCYPIPRHDTVYWYQQGPGQDPQFLISFYEKMQSDKGSIPDRFSAQQFSDYHSELNMSSLELGDSALYFCASASANTGELFFGEGSRLTVL.

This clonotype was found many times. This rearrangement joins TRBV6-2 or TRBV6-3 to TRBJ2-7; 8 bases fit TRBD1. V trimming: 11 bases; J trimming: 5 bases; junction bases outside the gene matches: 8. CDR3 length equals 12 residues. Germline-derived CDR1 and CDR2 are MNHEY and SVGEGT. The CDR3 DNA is TGTGCCTTGGGGACAGGTAATAACGAGCAGTACTTC. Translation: CALGTGNNEQYF.

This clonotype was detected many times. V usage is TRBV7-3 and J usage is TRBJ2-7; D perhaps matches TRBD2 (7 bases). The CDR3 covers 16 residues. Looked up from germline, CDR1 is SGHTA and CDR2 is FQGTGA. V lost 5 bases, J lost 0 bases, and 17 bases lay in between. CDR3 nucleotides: TGTGCCAGCAGCCTCACCGGGGGGCCGGGCTCCTACGAGCAGTACTTC. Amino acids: CASSLTGGPGSYEQYF.

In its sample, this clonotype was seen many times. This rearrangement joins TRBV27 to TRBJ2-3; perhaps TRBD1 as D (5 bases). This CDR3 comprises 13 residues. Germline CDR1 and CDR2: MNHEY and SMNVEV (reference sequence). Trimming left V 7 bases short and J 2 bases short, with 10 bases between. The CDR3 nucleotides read TGTGCCAGCAAAGGACACCTCACAGATACGCAGTATTTT. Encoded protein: CASKGHLTDTQYF.

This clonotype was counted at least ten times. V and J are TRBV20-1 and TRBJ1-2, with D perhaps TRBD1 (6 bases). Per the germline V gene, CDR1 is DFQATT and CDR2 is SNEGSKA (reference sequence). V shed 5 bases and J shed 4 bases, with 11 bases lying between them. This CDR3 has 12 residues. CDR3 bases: TGCAGTGCTCAACAGGGTACCTATGGCTACACCTTC. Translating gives CSAQQGTYGYTF.